These T cell receptor beta chains were read from a single sample in a study of T cell responses to AZD1222 COVID-19 vaccine. Repertoires were generated with immunoSEQ multiplex PCR, while TCRdb's copy carries only in-frame clones and drops some. This repertoire shows some 90,000 clones, around nine tenths found once; its top ten account for less than 15%. Here the sequenced sample was peripheral blood, taken on day 0 of AZD1222 vaccination. These receptors originate from an adult in good health. The CDR3 runs from the conserved cysteine through the conserved F or W. Fields, in order: V gene, clone size, D gene, J gene, CDR3 DNA, CDR3 protein. D genes are given only for firm matches. The listing skips clone size in some rows; elsewhere it reads once, few, many or a size class.

TRBV4-1	.	TRBD1	TRBJ1-1	TGCGCCAGCAGCCATACCACAGGGGCGGTTTTGGGCACTGAAGCTTTCTTT	CASSHTTGAVLGTEAFF
TRBV7-8	.	TRBD1	TRBJ2-5	TGTGCCAGCTTAATTCCGGGACAGGGCCAAGAGACCCAGTACTTC	CASLIPGQGQETQYF
TRBV3-1/TRBV3-2	.	TRBD2	TRBJ2-3	TGTGCCAGCAGCCGTAGGACTAGCGGGGGGTGGAGCACAGATACGCAGTATTTT	CASSRRTSGGWSTDTQYF
TRBV5-1	.	.	TRBJ1-1	TGCGCCAGCAGCCTGACGCAGGGGCTATACACTGAAGCTTTCTTT	CASSLTQGLYTEAFF
TRBV6-4	.	TRBD1	TRBJ1-4	TGTGCCAGCAGTGGGGGACAGGGTGATGAAAAACTGTTTTTT	CASSGGQGDEKLFF
TRBV9	.	.	TRBJ1-3	TGTGCCAGCAGCGCATCACAGGGCCCTGGAAACACCATATATTTT	CASSASQGPGNTIYF
TRBV6-5	.	.	TRBJ2-7	TGTGCCAGCGGCAGGCTGACCTACGAGCAGTACTTC	CASGRLTYEQYF
TRBV12-3/TRBV12-4	.	.	TRBJ1-5	TGTGCCAGCGGGTCGAATCAGCCCCAGCATTTT	CASGSNQPQHF
TRBV30	.	.	TRBJ2-4	TGTGCCCTAGGGGCAACTCTAGCCAAAAACATTCAGTACTTC	CALGATLAKNIQYF
TRBV3-1/TRBV3-2	.	.	TRBJ1-1	TGTGCCAGCACCCCTTCGATCGTCGGGCGGAACACTGAAGCTTTCTTT	CASTPSIVGRNTEAFF
TRBV10-3	.	TRBD1	TRBJ2-3	TGTGCCATCAGTGACCCTGACAGGGGCACAGATACGCAGTATTTT	CAISDPDRGTDTQYF
TRBV9	once	TRBD1	TRBJ1-2	TGTGCCAGCAGCTTGTCACCCAGACAGGGTGATGGCTACACCTTC	CASSLSPRQGDGYTF
TRBV27	.	.	TRBJ2-3	TGTGCCAGCCACACGCTAAGCGTCGGGGGCACAGATACGCAGTATTTT	CASHTLSVGGTDTQYF
TRBV28	.	.	TRBJ2-3	TGTGCCAGCAGTTCCCATCCTAGCACAGATACGCAGTATTTT	CASSSHPSTDTQYF
TRBV5-6	few	.	TRBJ2-5	TGTGCCAGCCGGGGGACTGCCCAAGAGACCCAGTACTTC	CASRGTAQETQYF
TRBV6-1	.	TRBD1	TRBJ1-5	TGTGCCAGCAGTGAAAACAGGGGGTATCAGCCCCAGCATTTT	CASSENRGYQPQHF
TRBV15	once	TRBD2	TRBJ2-3	TGTGCCACCAGCAGGATTAGCGGGGGGCTGGCAGATACGCAGTATTTT	CATSRISGGLADTQYF
TRBV7-3	.	.	TRBJ2-2	TGTGCCAGCAGCTTGACGGGGAACGGGGAGCTGTTTTTT	CASSLTGNGELFF
TRBV4-2	.	.	TRBJ2-7	TGTGCCAGCAGCCAAGGTTTGTCAGGGATCTACGAGCAGTACTTC	CASSQGLSGIYEQYF
TRBV5-1	.	.	TRBJ1-1	TGCGCCAGCAGCCAGTCACGGACAGATGGTGAAGCTTTCTTT	CASSQSRTDGEAFF
TRBV2	.	.	TRBJ2-1	TGTGCCAGCAGTGAAGGGCGGACAGATTACAATGAGCAGTTCTTC	CASSEGRTDYNEQFF
TRBV6-2/TRBV6-3	.	TRBD1	TRBJ2-1	TGTGCCAGCAGTCCGGACAGGGTATCCTACAATGAGCAGTTCTTC	CASSPDRVSYNEQFF
TRBV11-3	.	TRBD1	TRBJ2-2	TGTGCCAGCTCAGGGGGCTCGAACACCGGGGAGCTGTTTTTT	CASSGGSNTGELFF
TRBV28	once	.	TRBJ2-3	TGTGCCAGCAGTTTTCGGTTGTGGGGGGAGAATACGCAGTATTTT	CASSFRLWGENTQYF
TRBV6-5	.	.	TRBJ1-4	TGTGCCAGCAGGAGGAGTGGAGATGAAAAACTGTTTTTT	CASRRSGDEKLFF
TRBV6-5	.	TRBD1	TRBJ2-7	TGTGCCAGCACTAGGGACAGGTACGAGCAGTACTTC	CASTRDRYEQYF
TRBV5-1	.	.	TRBJ2-1	TGCGCCAGCAGCTACACTCCTCGGGGGAGCTCCTACAATGAGCAGTTCTTC	CASSYTPRGSSYNEQFF
TRBV7-9	.	TRBD1	TRBJ2-7	TGTGCCAGCAGCTTAGTATCCATGACAGGGGCCTATACCTACGAGCAGTACTTC	CASSLVSMTGAYTYEQYF
TRBV15	.	.	TRBJ1-6	TGTGCCACCAGCAGAGATCAAGGGGTGAGGAATTCACCCCTCCACTTT	CATSRDQGVRNSPLHF
TRBV18	.	.	TRBJ1-2	TGTGCCAGCTCACCCCGAATAGGGGAGGGAAACTATGGCTACACCTTC	CASSPRIGEGNYGYTF
TRBV30	.	.	TRBJ2-3	TGTGCCTGGAGTGGGCCCGGCGATACGCAGTATTTT	CAWSGPGDTQYF
TRBV19	few	.	TRBJ1-1	TGTGCCAGTAGTATCAAGGTGAACACTGAAGCTTTCTTT	CASSIKVNTEAFF
TRBV9	.	.	TRBJ1-6	TGTGCCAGCAGCGTAGCGGGGGTTGAGACACCCCTCCACTTT	CASSVAGVETPLHF